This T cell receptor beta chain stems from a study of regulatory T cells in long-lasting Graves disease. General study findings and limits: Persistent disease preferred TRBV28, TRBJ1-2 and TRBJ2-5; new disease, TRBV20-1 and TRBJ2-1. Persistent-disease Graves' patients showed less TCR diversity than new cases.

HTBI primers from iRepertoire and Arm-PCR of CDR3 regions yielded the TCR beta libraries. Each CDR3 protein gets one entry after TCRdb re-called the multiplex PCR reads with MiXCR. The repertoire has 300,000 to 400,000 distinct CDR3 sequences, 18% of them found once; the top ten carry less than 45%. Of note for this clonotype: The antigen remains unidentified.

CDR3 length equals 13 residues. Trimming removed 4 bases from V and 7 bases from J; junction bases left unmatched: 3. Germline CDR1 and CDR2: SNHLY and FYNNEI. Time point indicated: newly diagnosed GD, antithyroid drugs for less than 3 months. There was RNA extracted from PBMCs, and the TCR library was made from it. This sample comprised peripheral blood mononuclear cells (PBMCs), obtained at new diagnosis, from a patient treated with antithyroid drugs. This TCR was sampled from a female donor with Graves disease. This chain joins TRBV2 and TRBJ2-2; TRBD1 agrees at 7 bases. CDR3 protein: CASSVDRDGELFF. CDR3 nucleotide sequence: TGTGCCAGCAGTGTCGACAGGGACGGGGAGCTGTTTTTT.